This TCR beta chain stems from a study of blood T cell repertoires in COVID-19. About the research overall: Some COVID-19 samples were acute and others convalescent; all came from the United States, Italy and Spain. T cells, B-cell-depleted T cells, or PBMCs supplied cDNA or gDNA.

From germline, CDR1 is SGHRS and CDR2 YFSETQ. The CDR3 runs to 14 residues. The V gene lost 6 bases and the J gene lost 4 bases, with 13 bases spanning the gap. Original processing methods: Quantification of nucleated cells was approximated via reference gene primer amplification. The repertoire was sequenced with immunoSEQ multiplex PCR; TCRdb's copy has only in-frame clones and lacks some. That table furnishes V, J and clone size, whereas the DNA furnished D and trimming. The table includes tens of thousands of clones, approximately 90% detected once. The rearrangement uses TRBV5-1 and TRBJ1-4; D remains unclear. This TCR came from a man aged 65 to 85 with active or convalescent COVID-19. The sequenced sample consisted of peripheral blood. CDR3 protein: CASTFTGGNEKLFF. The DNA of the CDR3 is TGCGCCAGCACCTTCACGGGAGGTAATGAAAAACTGTTTTTT.